The 15 T cell receptor beta chains listed next were all sequenced from one sample in a study of T cell repertoires in cytomegalovirus infection. Their specific antigens are unknown. TCRdb itself ran the reads through MiXCR, one entry per CDR3 protein. The sample yields about 920,000 distinct CDR3 sequences, around 29% seen once. Sequencing used cultured CD8+ T cells from PBMCs, obtained from culture after CMV antigen stimulation. The source is a human donor in good health (CMV status not recorded). Some clones in this sample may be carry-over from other donors' samples.

This rearrangement joins TRBV19 to TRBJ1-5, with unresolved D. The CDR3 length is 14 residues. The V and J ends lost 3 bases and 0 bases respectively, with 6 bases between them. The germline V gene encodes CDR1 LNHDA and CDR2 SQIVND (reference sequence). This CDR3 is CASSIPSSNQPQHF. CDR3 sequence (DNA): TGTGCCAGTAGTATCCCGAGTAGCAATCAGCCCCAGCATTTT.

V is TRBV7-9 and J is TRBJ2-5, with 7 bases matching TRBD2. The CDR3 totals 14 residues. V was pared by 7 bases and J by 2 bases, with 7 bases of the junction left unmatched. Germline loops: CDR1 SEHNR, CDR2 FQNEAQ (reference sequence). CDR3 loop: CASTTPGGQETQYF. CDR3 nucleotide sequence: TGTGCCAGCACTACGCCGGGGGGTCAAGAGACCCAGTACTTC.

The V and J genes are TRBV11-1 and TRBJ1-1, with no clear D. The V gene lost 2 bases and the J gene lost 7 bases, with 8 bases spanning the gap. Germline V CDR1 and CDR2: SGHAT, FQDESV (reference sequence). CDR3 size: 12 residues. The CDR3 sequence is CASSLSEHEAFF. CDR3 nucleotides: TGTGCCAGCAGCTTAAGCGAACATGAAGCTTTCTTT.

This chain joins TRBV6-5 and TRBJ2-3, with TRBD2 matching 13 bases. The germline gives CDR1 MNHEY, CDR2 SVGAGI. CDR3 length: 16 amino acids. Trimming at V came to 6 bases and at J to 2 bases, leaving 5 bases not matched to a gene. The CDR3 nucleotides are TGTGCCAGCAGCCCCGGACTAGCGGGGGACACAGATACGCAGTATTTT. Protein product: CASSPGLAGDTDTQYF.

This chain joins TRBV5-4 and TRBJ2-1; D may be TRBD2 (6 bases). The CDR3 sequence is 16 residues long. Trimming removed 6 bases from V and 2 bases from J, with 18 bases in between. The germline V gene has CDR1 SGHNT and CDR2 YYREEE (reference sequence). CDR3 residues: CASTLGSGGAYNEQFF. The CDR3 DNA is TGTGCCAGCACCCTAGGGAGTGGAGGGGCCTACAATGAGCAGTTCTTC. The variable domain in full, completed from reference TRBV5-4 and TRBJ2-1, reads ETGVTQSPTHLIKTRGQQVTLRCSSQSGHNTVSWYQQALGQGPQFIFQYYREEENGRGNFPPRFSGLQFPNYSSELNVNALELDDSALYLCASTLGSGGAYNEQFFGPGTRLTVL.

In this sample, this clonotype turned up a few times. The chain employs TRBV5-5 and TRBJ2-7; D is unresolved. The germline V and J ends were trimmed by 4 bases and 0 bases, with 11 bases remaining between them. There are 14 residues in the CDR3. CDR1 and CDR2 (germline): SGHKS, YYEKEE (reference sequence). The CDR3 loop reads CASSPRVPSYEQYF. Here the CDR3 DNA reads TGTGCCAGCAGCCCTCGGGTCCCCTCCTACGAGCAGTACTTC.

Comment on this clonotype: Possible read error: a much larger clone is one base away. The chain couples TRBV12-3 or TRBV12-4 to TRBJ2-1, with D perhaps TRBD2 (5 bases). Trimming stripped 5 bases from V and 8 bases from J, with 16 bases between. This CDR3 is 14 amino acids long. CDR3 loop: CASSPYSRTDEQFF. DNA of the CDR3: TGTGCCAGCAGTCCCTATAGCCGGACTGATGAGCAGTTCTTC.

This clonotype was observed many times. The chain recombines TRBV7-2 with TRBJ2-2; D call uncertain. V was pared by 1 base and J by 3 bases, with 9 bases between. The CDR3 spans 15 residues. The germline V gene has CDR1 SGHTA and CDR2 FQGNSA. The CDR3 coding sequence is TGTGCCAGCAGCTTAGGGGAATTGGACACCGGGGAGCTGTTTTTT. Encoded protein: CASSLGELDTGELFF.

A few counts support this clonotype. This chain connects TRBV4-3 to TRBJ1-3, with D possibly TRBD1 on 6 matching bases. The CDR3 runs to 15 residues. The V and J ends lost 5 bases and 1 base respectively, with 12 bases between them. Looked up from germline, CDR1 is LGHNA and CDR2 is YSLEER. This CDR3 is CASSKNRASGNTIYF. For the CDR3, the DNA is TGCGCCAGCAGCAAAAACAGGGCATCTGGAAACACCATATATTTT.

Only a few counts were recorded for this clonotype. This chain connects TRBV12-3 or TRBV12-4 to TRBJ1-2; 9 bases agree with TRBD1. This CDR3 is 15 amino acids long. V lost 5 bases and J lost 8; bases outside the gene matches: 12. The CDR3: CASSRTGRTGDGYTF. Here the CDR3 DNA reads TGTGCCAGCAGTCGAACCGGTCGGACAGGGGACGGCTACACCTTC.

This clonotype appeared many times. The chain links TRBV7-8 to TRBJ2-3; TRBD2 agrees at 10 bases. This CDR3 has 15 amino acids. V lost 6 bases, J lost 4 bases, and 7 bases stayed unmatched. Looked up from germline, CDR1 is SGHVS and CDR2 is FQNEAQ. The CDR3 coding sequence is TGTGCCAGCAGATCGAGCGGGGGGGCGGCAGATACGCAGTATTTT. The encoded protein is CASRSSGGAADTQYF.

This chain joins TRBV6-1 and TRBJ2-7; TRBD1 agrees at 9 bases. J gave up 4 bases and V 1 base, and 5 bases lay outside the gene matches. Germline-derived CDR1 and CDR2 are MNHNS and SASEGT. The CDR3 is 15 amino acids. CDR3 protein: CASSEVGQGRYEQYF. CDR3 nucleotides: TGTGCCAGCAGTGAAGTGGGACAGGGCAGATACGAGCAGTACTTC.

The chain uses TRBV4-1 and TRBJ2-5; 13 bases fit TRBD2. With 4 bases clipped from V and 2 bases from J, the junction kept 1 base outside the gene matches. This CDR3 region has 15 residues. Looked up from germline, CDR1 is MGHRA and CDR2 is YSYEKL. This CDR3 reads CASSRTSGGQETQYF. As DNA, the CDR3 is TGCGCCAGCAGCCGGACTAGCGGGGGACAAGAGACCCAGTACTTC.

This clonotype was recorded many times. The V gene is TRBV7-8, the J gene TRBJ1-1; no definite D call. Germline V gene lookup returns CDR1 SGHVS and CDR2 FQNEAQ. Trimming cost V 3 bases and J 0 bases, with 14 bases left between them. The CDR3 is 16 residues long. In nucleotides, the CDR3 is TGTGCCAGCAGCTTTAGCGGTTGGAGGATGAACACTGAAGCTTTCTTT. Its protein is CASSFSGWRMNTEAFF. Full variable domain (outside the CDR3, taken from reference TRBV7-8 and TRBJ1-1): GAGVSQSPRYKVAKRGQDVALRCDPISGHVSLFWYQQALGQGPEFLTYFQNEAQLDKSGLPSDRFFAERPEGSVSTLKIQRTQQEDSAVYLCASSFSGWRMNTEAFFGQGTRLTVV.

V usage is TRBV19 and J usage is TRBJ1-1, with D uncertain. The CDR3 is made up of 10 amino acids. Trimming removed 10 bases at V and 3 bases at J, with 6 bases between. CDR1 is LNHDA, CDR2 SQIVND, per germline (reference sequence). The CDR3 DNA reads as TGTGCCATTGTGGACACTGAAGCTTTCTTT. Translation: CAIVDTEAFF.